The present entry profiles one TCR beta chain with its context. Its target is not known. Researchers took RNA transcripts and amplified the TCR beta CDR3 regions from them. Carried out on the TCR CDR3, a first-round RT-PCR used the HTBI primer set. Via MiXCR, TCRdb re-called the multiplex PCR reads, giving one row per CDR3 protein. The table has about 610,000 distinct CDR3 sequences, roughly 46% seen once. Exclusion of patients followed from uncontrolled infection, other autoimmune disease, pregnancy or lactation. The diagnoses drew upon clinical symptoms, serum thyroxine and TRAb, thyroid ultrasound and orbital computed tomography. This sample stems from a study of T cells in Graves' hyperthyroidism and ophthalmopathy. Findings and caveats of the study: Blood held most thyroid clonotypes expanded above 0.001 frequency.

The V gene's germline CDR1 is SEHNR and CDR2 FQNEAQ (reference sequence). This CDR3 has 14 amino acids. The V and J ends lost 8 bases and 0 bases, in that order; junction bases with no gene match: 6. The chain couples TRBV7-9 to TRBJ1-2, with 7 bases identical to TRBD1. The TCR comes from a woman between 18 and 29 years old with Graves' hyperthyroidism. The material sequenced was peripheral blood or thyroid tissue (not recorded which). CDR3 sequence (DNA): TGTGCCAGCGGCGGGACAGAAGCTAACTATGGCTACACCTTC. Translated, it gives CASGGTEANYGYTF.